The text below deals with one T cell receptor (beta chain). This clonotype has a single count. The clone's antigen remains unknown. Base qualities are missing; no much larger clone stands one base away. A single read offers scant evidence. Patients with uncontrolled infections, other autoimmune diseases, pregnancy or lactation were excluded. Diagnoses relied on clinical symptoms, serum thyroxine and TRAb, thyroid ultrasound and orbital computed tomography. Total RNA was extracted with Trizol reagent, and quality was checked on an Agilent 2100 Bioanalyzer. The data stem from a study of T cells in Graves' hyperthyroidism and ophthalmopathy (dated by TCRdb to about 2019). A note on the overall study: A discovery cohort of roughly 100 patients, roughly 45 with Graves' ophthalmopathy and 55 to 60 with stable Graves' hyperthyroidism, was used to find distinguishing TCR V-J signatures. For training and testing, the 80 to 100 patients in the discovery cohort were randomly divided in a 7:3 ratio. TCR Vbeta CDR3 sequencing of roughly 140 peripheral blood samples (under 45 ophthalmopathy, about 80 hyperthyroidism and some 17 progressor patients) is reported in the paper. Following sampling, methimazole starting at 30 mg daily was given to hyperthyroidism patients, and high-dose intravenous methylprednisolone was given to ophthalmopathy patients. Prospective prediction of ophthalmopathy was tested in an independent validation cohort consisting of 18 hyperthyroidism patients and some 16 patients who later progressed to ophthalmopathy. Thyroid tissue and blood T-cell repertoires from over 5 Graves' hyperthyroidism patients were also compared in the study.

The paper as a whole reports these results and caveats: In validation, progression to ophthalmopathy was predicted by the model with around 71% sensitivity and nearly 75% specificity, a median of around 6.5 months before onset. Sample size was not statistically predetermined, and blinding of investigators to group allocation was not performed. A model built on a 13 V-J signature distinguished ophthalmopathy from stable hyperthyroidism, reaching around 87% sensitivity and approximately 83% specificity in cross-validation and 80%/75% in testing. Blood samples also contained most of the expanded thyroid clonotypes (frequency above 0.001), which suggests that blood repertoires may reflect thyroid immune responses.

As encoded in the germline V gene, CDR1 is SQVTM while CDR2 is ANQGSEA. From its cysteine to its phenylalanine, the CDR3 spans 13 amino acids. Only the CDR3 DNA is retained, 39 bases long and in frame from the first base. TCR beta CDR3 regions were amplified from RNA transcripts. A first-round RT-PCR of the TCR CDR3 used the HTBI primer set with the Qiagen OneStep RT-PCR kit. A second multiplex PCR round built the libraries, followed by size selection and purification. Paired-end sequencing of the libraries was performed with 100 bp reads on an Illumina HiSeq2000. The original methods were these. Raw data were processed with SOAPnuke, discarding reads with adapters, uncalled bases, mean Phred below 15, or no exact constant-primer or identifier match. High-quality paired reads were merged using COPE v1.2.5, and each unique nucleotide sequence was defined as a clonotype. MiTCR v1.1 was used to align the clonotypes against IMGT TRBV, TRBD and TRBJ reference segments. Analysis was restricted to V-J combinations with a frequency above 0.0001, which covered just over 98% of repertoires. The TCS score was defined as F50 (clonal expansion) divided by E x V (chaos), with BLOSUM62-based TCRdist calculated between CDR3 peptides within each V-J. Welch's t-statistics and random forest reduced 514 V-J features to 10 to 15, which were used in a naive Bayes classifier (R e1071). Thyroid-blood repertoire similarity was quantified with the Morisita-Horn index. TCRdb trimmed the raw reads at Q25, called clones with MiXCR and kept productive beta chains. One record per CDR3 amino acid sequence lists the most common genes and DNA. None of the V and J calls come from the authors' own analysis; TCRdb made them. For this sample the table gives fewer than 650,000 distinct CDR3 sequences, of which 46% were detected only once. The ten top clones hold about 45% of the sample.

The sequence derives from an adult woman with Graves' disease, either hyperthyroidism or ophthalmopathy (not recorded which). The V gene is TRBV29-1 and the J gene is TRBJ2-7; the D segment cannot be called with confidence. The closer fit of TRBJ2-5 to the DNA end suggests the J call may be wrong. Sequenced material: peripheral blood or thyroid tissue (not recorded which). The DNA sequence is as follows: TGCAGCGTTGAAGGGGCAGGACGGGAGACCCAGTACTTC. It is translated as CSVEGAGRETQYF.